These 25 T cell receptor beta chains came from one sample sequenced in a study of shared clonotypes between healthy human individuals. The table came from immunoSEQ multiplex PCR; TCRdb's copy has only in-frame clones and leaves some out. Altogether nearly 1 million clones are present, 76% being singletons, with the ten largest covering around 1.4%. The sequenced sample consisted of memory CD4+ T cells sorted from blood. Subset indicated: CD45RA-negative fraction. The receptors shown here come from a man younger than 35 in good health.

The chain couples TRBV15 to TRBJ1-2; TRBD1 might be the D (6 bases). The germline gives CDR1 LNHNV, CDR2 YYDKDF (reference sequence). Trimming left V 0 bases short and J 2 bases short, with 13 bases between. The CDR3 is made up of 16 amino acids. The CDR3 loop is CATSRDQQGTNYGYTF. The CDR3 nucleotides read TGTGCCACCAGCAGAGATCAACAGGGCACCAACTATGGCTACACCTTC. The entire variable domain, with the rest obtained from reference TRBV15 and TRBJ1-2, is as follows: DAMVIQNPRYQVTQFGKPVTLSCSQTLNHNVMYWYQQKSSQAPKLLFHYYDKDFNNEADTPDNFQSRRPNTSFCFLDIRSPGLGDTAMYLCATSRDQQGTNYGYTFGSGTRLTVV.

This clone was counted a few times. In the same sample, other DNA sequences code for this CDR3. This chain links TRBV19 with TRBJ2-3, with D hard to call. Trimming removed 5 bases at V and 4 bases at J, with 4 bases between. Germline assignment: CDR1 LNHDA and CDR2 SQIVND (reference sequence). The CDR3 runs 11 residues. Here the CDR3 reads CASSAADTQYF. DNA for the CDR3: TGTGCCAGTAGTGCGGCAGATACGCAGTATTTT.

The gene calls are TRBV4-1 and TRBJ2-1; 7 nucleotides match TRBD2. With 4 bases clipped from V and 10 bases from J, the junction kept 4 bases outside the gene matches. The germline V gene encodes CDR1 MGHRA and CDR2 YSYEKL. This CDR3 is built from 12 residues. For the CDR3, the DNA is TGCGCCAGCAGCCCGCGGGGGTTGGAGCAGTTCTTC. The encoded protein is CASSPRGLEQFF.

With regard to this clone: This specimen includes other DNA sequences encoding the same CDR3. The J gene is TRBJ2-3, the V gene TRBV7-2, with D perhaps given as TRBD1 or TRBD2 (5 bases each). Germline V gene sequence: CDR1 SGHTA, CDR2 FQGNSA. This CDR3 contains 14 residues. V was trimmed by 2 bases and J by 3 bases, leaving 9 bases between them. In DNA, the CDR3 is TGTGCCAGCAGCTTAAGTTGGGGGACAGATACGCAGTATTTT. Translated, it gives CASSLSWGTDTQYF.

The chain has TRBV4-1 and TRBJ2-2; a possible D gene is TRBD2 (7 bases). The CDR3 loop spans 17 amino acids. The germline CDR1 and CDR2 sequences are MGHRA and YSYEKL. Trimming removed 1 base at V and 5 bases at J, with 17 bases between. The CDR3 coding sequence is TGCGCCAGCAGCCAAGGAACCGGGGGGCGATGGACCGGGGAGCTGTTTTTT. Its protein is CASSQGTGGRWTGELFF.

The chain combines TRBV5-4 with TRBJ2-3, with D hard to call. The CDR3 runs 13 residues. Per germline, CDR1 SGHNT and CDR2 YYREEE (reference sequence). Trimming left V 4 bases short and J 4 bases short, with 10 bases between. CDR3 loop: CASSTLTADTQYF. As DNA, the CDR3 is TGTGCCAGCAGCACGCTTACCGCAGATACGCAGTATTTT.

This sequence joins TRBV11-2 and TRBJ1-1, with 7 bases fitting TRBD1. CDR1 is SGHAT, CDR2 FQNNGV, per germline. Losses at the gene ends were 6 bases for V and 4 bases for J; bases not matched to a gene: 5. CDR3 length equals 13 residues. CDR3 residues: CASRGGRGTEAFF. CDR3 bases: TGTGCCAGCAGAGGGGGCCGGGGCACTGAAGCTTTCTTT.

CDR3 region: CASSAGSGGPYGYTF. DNA of the CDR3: TGCGCCAGCAGCGCAGGGAGTGGCGGGCCATATGGCTACACCTTC. The J gene is TRBJ1-2, the V gene TRBV5-1, with a weak D call TRBD1 (5 bases). Germline CDR1 is SGHRS and CDR2 is YFSETQ. This CDR3 is 15 amino acids long. Trimming stripped 4 bases from V and 5 bases from J, with 18 bases between.

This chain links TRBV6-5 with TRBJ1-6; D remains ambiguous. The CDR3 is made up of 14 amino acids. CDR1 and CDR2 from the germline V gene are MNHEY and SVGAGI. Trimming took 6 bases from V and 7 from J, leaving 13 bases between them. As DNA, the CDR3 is TGTGCCAGCAGGAGTGGGAGGGCAAATTCACCCCTCCACTTT. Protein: CASRSGRANSPLHF.

CDR3 nucleotide sequence: TGCGCCAGCAGCTCCGGGACAGCCACCGGGGAGCTGTTTTTT. This codes for CASSSGTATGELFF. The V call is TRBV5-1, the J call TRBJ2-2; 7 positions agree with TRBD1. CDR1 and CDR2 (germline): SGHRS, YFSETQ. Trimming took 3 bases from V and 4 from J; bases not matched to a gene: 3. The length of the CDR3 is 14 residues.

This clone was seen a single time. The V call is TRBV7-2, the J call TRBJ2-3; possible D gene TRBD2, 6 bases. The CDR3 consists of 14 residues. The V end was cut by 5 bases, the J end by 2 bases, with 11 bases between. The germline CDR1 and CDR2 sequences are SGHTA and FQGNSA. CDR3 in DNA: TGTGCCAGCAGCGGACGGACTACCACAGATACGCAGTATTTT. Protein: CASSGRTTTDTQYF.

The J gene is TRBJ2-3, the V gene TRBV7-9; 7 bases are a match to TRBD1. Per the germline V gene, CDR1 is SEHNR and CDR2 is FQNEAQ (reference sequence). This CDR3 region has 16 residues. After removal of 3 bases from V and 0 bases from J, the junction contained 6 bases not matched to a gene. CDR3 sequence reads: CASSFWTGSSTDTQYF. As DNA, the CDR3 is TGTGCCAGCAGCTTCTGGACAGGTTCTAGCACAGATACGCAGTATTTT.

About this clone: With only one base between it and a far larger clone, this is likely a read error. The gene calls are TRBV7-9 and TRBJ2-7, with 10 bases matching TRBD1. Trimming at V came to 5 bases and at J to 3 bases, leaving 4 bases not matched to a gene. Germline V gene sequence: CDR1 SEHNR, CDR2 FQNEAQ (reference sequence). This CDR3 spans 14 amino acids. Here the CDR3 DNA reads TGTGCCAGCAGCCCCGGGACAGGGGTCTACGAGCAGTACTTC. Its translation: CASSPGTGVYEQYF.

CDR3 in amino acids: CSVVVFTDTQYF. CDR3 bases: TGCAGCGTTGTGGTCTTCACAGATACGCAGTATTTT. J is TRBJ2-3 and V is TRBV29-1; D unresolved. Looked up from germline, CDR1 is SQVTM and CDR2 is ANQGSEA. The V gene lost 4 bases and the J gene lost 2 bases, with 7 bases spanning the gap. The CDR3 runs 12 residues.

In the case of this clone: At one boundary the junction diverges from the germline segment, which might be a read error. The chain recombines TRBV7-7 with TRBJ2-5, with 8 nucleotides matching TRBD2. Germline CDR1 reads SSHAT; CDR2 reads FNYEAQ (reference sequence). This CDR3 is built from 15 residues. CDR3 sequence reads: CASSLASGSQETQYF. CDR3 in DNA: TGTGCTAGCAGCTTAGCTAGCGGGTCTCAAGAGACCCAGTACTTC.

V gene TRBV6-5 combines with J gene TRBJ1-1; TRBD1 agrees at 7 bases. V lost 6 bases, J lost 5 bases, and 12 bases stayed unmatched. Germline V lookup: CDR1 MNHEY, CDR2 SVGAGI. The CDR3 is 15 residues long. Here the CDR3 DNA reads TGTGCCAGCAGCCTTACGACAGGGTTTGGGACTGAAGCTTTCTTT. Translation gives CASSLTTGFGTEAFF.

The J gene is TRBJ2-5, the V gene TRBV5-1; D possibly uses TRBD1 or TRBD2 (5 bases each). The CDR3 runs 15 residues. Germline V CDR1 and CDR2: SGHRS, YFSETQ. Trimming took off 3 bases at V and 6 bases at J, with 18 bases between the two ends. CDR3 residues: CASSSDRGWDQTQYF. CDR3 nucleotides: TGCGCCAGCAGCTCCGACCGAGGATGGGACCAGACCCAGTACTTC.

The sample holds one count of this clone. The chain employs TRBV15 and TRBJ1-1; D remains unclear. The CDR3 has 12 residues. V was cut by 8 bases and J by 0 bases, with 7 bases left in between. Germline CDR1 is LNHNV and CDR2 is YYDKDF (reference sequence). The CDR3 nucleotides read TGTGCCACCGGCAAGTTGAACACTGAAGCTTTCTTT. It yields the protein CATGKLNTEAFF.

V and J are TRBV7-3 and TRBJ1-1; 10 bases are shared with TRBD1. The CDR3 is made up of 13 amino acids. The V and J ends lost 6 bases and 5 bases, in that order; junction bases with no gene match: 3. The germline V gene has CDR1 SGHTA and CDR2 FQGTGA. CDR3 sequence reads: CASSLDRGTEAFF. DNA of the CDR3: TGTGCCAGCAGTTTGGACAGGGGGACTGAAGCTTTCTTT. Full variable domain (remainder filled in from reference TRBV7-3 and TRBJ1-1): GAGVSQTPSNKVTEKGKYVELRCDPISGHTALYWYRQSLGQGPEFLIYFQGTGAADDSGLPNDRFFAVRPEGSVSTLKIQRTERGDSAVYLCASSLDRGTEAFFGQGTRLTVV.

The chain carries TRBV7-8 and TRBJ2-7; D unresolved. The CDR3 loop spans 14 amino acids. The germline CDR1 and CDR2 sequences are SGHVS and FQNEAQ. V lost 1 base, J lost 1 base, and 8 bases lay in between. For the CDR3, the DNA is TGTGCCAGCAGCTTAGAGATGAGTTCCTACGAGCAGTACTTC. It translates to CASSLEMSSYEQYF. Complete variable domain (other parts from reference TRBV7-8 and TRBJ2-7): GAGVSQSPRYKVAKRGQDVALRCDPISGHVSLFWYQQALGQGPEFLTYFQNEAQLDKSGLPSDRFFAERPEGSVSTLKIQRTQQEDSAVYLCASSLEMSSYEQYFGPGTRLTVT.

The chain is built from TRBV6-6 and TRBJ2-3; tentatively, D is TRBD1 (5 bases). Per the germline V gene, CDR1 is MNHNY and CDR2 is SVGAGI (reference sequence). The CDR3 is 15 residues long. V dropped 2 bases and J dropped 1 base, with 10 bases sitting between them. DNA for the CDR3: TGTGCCAGCAGTTACGCAGGGTCAGGCACAGATACGCAGTATTTT. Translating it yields CASSYAGSGTDTQYF.

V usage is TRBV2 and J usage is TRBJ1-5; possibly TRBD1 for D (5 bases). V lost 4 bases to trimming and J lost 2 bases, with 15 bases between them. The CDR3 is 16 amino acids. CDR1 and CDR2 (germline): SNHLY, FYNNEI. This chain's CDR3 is CASSAGGLSGNQPQHF. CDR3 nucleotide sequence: TGTGCCAGCAGTGCTGGGGGTTTGAGTGGCAATCAGCCCCAGCATTTT. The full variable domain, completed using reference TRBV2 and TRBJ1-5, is EPEVTQTPSHQVTQMGQEVILRCVPISNHLYFYWYRQILGQKVEFLVSFYNNEISEKSEIFDDQFSVERPDGSNFTLKIRSTKLEDSAMYFCASSAGGLSGNQPQHFGDGTRLSIL.

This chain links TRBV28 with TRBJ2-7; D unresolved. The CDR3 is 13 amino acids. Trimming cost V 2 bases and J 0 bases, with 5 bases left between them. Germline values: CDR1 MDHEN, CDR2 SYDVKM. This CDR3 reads CASSLGSSYEQYF. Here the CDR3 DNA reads TGTGCCAGCAGTTTAGGAAGCTCCTACGAGCAGTACTTC.

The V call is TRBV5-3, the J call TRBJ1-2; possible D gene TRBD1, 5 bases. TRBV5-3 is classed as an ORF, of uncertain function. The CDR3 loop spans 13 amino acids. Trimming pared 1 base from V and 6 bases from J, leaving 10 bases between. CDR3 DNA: TGTGCCAGAAGCTTGCCGGGACCCCATGGCTACACCTTC. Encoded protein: CARSLPGPHGYTF.

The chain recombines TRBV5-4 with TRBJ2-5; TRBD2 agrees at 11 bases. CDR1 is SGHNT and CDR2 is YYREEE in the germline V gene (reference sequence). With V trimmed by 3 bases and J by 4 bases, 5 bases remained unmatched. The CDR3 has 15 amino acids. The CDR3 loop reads CASSYTSGGRETQYF. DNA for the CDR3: TGTGCCAGCAGCTACACTAGCGGGGGAAGAGAGACCCAGTACTTC.